This T cell receptor (beta chain) is from a study of blood T cell repertoires in COVID-19. Study-level background: Material from acute and convalescent COVID-19 was sourced from the United States, Italy and Spain.

A note on this clone: One junction end does not reproduce the germline sequence, and a read error may be involved.

Participants came from about two dozen US areas, aged about 18 to 100 years. Measured with immunoSEQ multiplex PCR; TCRdb has only the in-frame clones, and not every one. The sample lists roughly 200,000 clones, roughly 82% occurring once. The CDR3 has 15 amino acids. Germline V CDR1 and CDR2: LNHNV, YYDKDF (reference sequence). Input material: PBMCs or T cells enriched from blood (not recorded which). The clonotype originates from a man in his forties who had recovered from COVID-19. V usage is TRBV15 and J usage is TRBJ1-4, with no clear D. CDR3 nucleotides: TGTGCCACCAGCAGAGAGACCCAACACTGGGAGGGAGCGCTTTTT. It yields the protein CATSRETQHWEGALF.